Below, one TCR beta chain is given with its context. This record comes from a study of blood T cells in healthy people across ages. A J-beta primer mix and a sample-barcoded 5' primer were used in a second PCR of roughly 7 to 12 cycles. TCRdb independently ran MiXCR on the 5' RACE reads; one entry per CDR3 protein. This table holds about a million distinct CDR3 sequences, about 51% found once. V dropped 4 bases and J dropped 0; count of bases not matched to a gene: 3. CDR3 length: 16 amino acids. In germline, CDR1 is SGHAT, CDR2 FQNNGV. The clonotype comes from a woman aged 55-69 years in good health. The V gene is TRBV11-2, the J gene TRBJ2-7; 13 bases align to TRBD2. Specimen: blood. The CDR3: CASSSTSGRASYEQYF. The CDR3 nucleotides are TGTGCCAGCAGCTCCACTAGCGGGAGGGCCTCCTACGAGCAGTACTTC. Full variable domain (remainder filled in from reference TRBV11-2 and TRBJ2-7): EAGVAQSPRYKIIEKRQSVAFWCNPISGHATLYWYQQILGQGPKLLIQFQNNGVVDDSQLPKDRFSAERLKGVDSTLKIQPAKLEDSAVYLCASSSTSGRASYEQYFGPGTRLTVT.